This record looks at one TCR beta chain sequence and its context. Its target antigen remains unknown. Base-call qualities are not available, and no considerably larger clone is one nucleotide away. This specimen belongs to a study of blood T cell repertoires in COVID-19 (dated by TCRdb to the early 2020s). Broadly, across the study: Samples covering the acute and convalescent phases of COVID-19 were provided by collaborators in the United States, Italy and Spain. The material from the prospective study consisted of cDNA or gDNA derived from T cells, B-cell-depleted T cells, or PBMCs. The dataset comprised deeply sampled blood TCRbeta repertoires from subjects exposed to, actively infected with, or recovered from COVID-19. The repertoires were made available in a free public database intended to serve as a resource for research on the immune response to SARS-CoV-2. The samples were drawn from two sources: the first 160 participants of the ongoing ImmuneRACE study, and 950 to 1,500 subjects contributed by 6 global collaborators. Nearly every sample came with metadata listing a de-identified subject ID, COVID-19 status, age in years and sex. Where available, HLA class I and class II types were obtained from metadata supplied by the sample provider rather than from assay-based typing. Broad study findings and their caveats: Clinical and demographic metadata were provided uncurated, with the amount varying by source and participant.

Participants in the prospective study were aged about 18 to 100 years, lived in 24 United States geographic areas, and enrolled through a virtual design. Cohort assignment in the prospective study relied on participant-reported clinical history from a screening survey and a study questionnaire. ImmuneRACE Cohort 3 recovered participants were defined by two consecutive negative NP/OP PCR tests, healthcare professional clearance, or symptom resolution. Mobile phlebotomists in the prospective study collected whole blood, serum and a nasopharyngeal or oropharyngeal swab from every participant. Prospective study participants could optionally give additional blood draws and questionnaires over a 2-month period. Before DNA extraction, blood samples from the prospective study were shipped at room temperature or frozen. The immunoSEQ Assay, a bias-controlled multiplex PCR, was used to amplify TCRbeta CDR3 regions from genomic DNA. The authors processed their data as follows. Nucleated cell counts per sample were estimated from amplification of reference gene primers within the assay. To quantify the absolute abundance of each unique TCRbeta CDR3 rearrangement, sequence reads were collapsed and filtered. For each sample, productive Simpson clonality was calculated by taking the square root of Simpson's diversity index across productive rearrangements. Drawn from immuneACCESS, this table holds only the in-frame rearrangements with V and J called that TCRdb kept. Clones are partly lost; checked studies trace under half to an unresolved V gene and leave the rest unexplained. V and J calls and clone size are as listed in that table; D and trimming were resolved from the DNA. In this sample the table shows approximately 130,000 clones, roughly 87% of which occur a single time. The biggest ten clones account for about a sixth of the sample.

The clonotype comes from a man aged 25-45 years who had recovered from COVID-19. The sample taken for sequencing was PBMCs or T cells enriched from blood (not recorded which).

In nucleotide form, the sequence is TGCGCCAGCAGCCCACGGGTCGGGGAGCTGTTTTTT. This yields the protein CASSPRVGELFF. The chain is made from TRBV4-1 and TRBJ2-2; the D gene remains uncertain. V was cut back by 4 bases and J by 7 bases, leaving a gap of 7 bases between them. The germline V gene specifies MGHRA as CDR1 and YSYEKL as CDR2. Including the terminal cysteine and phenylalanine, the CDR3 comprises 12 residues. Only CDR3 DNA is held: 36 bases, read in frame from base 1.